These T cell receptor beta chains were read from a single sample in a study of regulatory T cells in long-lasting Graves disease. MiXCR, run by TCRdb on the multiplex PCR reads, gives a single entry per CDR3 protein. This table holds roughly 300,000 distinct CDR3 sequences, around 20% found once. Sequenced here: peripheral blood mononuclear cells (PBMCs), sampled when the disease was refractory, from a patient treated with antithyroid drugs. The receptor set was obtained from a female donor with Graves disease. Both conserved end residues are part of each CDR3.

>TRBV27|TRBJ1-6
CASSYLLGQNSPLHF
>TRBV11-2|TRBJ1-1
CASSLRMWDTEAFF
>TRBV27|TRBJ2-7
CASSLLGGPYEQYF
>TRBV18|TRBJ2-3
CASSLTDTQYF
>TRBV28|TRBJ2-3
CASRGGQPTDTQYF
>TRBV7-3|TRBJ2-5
CASSRGTSGRDEAQYF
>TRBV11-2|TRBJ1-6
CASSLWDTNSPLHF
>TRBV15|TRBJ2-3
CATSRSPADTQYF
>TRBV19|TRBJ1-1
CASSIGGWTEAFF
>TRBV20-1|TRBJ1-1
CSVPRVGTEAFF
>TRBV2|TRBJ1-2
CASSEDRVGGYTF
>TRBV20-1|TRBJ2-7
CSARAGHNEQYF
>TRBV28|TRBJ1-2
CASSLLRREQTNYGYTF
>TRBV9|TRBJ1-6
CASSVGDGNSYNSPLHF
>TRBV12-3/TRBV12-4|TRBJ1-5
CASRYRINQPQHF
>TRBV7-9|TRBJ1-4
CASSLVGSTNEKLFF
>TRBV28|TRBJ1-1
CASRGDGATNTEAFF
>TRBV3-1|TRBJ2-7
CASSQLGTGRHEQYF
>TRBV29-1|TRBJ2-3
CSARPGTGTDTQYF
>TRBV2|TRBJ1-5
CASSAGQGRNQPQHF
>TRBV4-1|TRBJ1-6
CASNAPGTGASPLHF
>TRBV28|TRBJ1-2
CASSLRPNYGYTF
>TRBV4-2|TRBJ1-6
CASSQGGSPLHF
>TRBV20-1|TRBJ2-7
CSAPGTGGTYEQYF
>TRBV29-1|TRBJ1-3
CSVDGAQAGNTIYF
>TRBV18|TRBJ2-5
CASSLYPSWEETQYF
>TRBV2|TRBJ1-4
CASIGVRRHEKLFF